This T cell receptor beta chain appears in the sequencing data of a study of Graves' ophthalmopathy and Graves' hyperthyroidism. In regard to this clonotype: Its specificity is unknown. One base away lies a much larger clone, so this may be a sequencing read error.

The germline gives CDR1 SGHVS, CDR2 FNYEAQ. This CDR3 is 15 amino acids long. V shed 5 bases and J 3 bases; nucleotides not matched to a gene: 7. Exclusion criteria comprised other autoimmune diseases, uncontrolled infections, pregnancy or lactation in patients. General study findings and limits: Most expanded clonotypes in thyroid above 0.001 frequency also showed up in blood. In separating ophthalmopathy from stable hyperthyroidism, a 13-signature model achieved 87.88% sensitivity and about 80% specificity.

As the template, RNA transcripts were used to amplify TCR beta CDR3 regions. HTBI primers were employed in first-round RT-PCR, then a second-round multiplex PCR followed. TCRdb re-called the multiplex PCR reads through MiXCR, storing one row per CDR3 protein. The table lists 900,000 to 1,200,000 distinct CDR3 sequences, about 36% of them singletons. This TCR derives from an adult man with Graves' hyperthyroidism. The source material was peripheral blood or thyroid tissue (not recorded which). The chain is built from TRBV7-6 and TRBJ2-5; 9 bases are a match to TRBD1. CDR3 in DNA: TGTGCCAGCAGCATACAGGGGGCGGGAGAAGAGACCCAGTACTTC. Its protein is CASSIQGAGEETQYF.